A selection of T cell receptor beta chains follows, all from one sample in a study of regulatory T cells in long-lasting Graves disease. In TCRdb, the multiplex PCR reads were re-called with MiXCR into one record per CDR3 protein. The table records about 620,000 distinct CDR3 sequences, 16% of them present only once. These data also featured in a second study, about T cells in Graves' hyperthyroidism and ophthalmopathy.

Material: peripheral blood mononuclear cells (PBMCs), obtained at new diagnosis, from a patient treated with antithyroid drugs. Receptors originate from a woman aged 25 to 39 with Graves disease. The CDR3 runs from the conserved cysteine through the conserved F or W. The D gene is left open where the match is weak. Size tells how often a clone was seen (once, few, many) or the class of an expanded clone, and some rows leave it out.

j_call	clone_size	v_call	d_call	cdr3_nt	cdr3_aa
TRBJ2-7	many	TRBV27	-	TGTGCCAGCAGTTTATCGACCATCCACGAGCAGTACTTC	CASSLSTIHEQYF
TRBJ1-5	many	TRBV6-1	TRBD1	TGTGCCAGCAACCCACGGGGGGACAGGCTTCCTCAGCCCCAGCATTTT	CASNPRGDRLPQPQHF
TRBJ2-1	many	TRBV19	TRBD2	TGTGCCAGTAATCCAGCGGGAGCGTGGCCCGGTGAGCAGTTCTTC	CASNPAGAWPGEQFF
TRBJ1-1	few	TRBV6-2/TRBV6-3	TRBD1	TGTGCCAGCAGTTCGACAGGGAGGGGAACTGAAGCTTTCTTT	CASSSTGRGTEAFF
TRBJ2-7	many	TRBV6-1	-	TGTGCCAGCAGTGAGACTACCCAGTCCTACGAGCAGTACTTC	CASSETTQSYEQYF
TRBJ2-5	few	TRBV18	TRBD1	TGTGCCAGCTCAGGACAGGAGCTAGAGACCCAGTACTTC	CASSGQELETQYF
TRBJ2-3	few	TRBV28	-	TGTGCCACAACTCGTAGCACAGATACGCAGTATTTT	CATTRSTDTQYF
TRBJ1-2	many	TRBV12-3/TRBV12-4	-	TGTGCCAGCAGTTACACTCCCAGGGGCTTTGATGGCTACACCTTC	CASSYTPRGFDGYTF
TRBJ1-1	-	TRBV7-9	-	TGTGCCAGCAGCTTAGCGGACACGAGGACTGAAGCTTTCTTT	CASSLADTRTEAFF
TRBJ1-6	many	TRBV9	TRBD1	TGTGCCAGCAGCTCCAGACAGGGGGCGAACAATTCACCCCTCCACTTT	CASSSRQGANNSPLHF